This passage covers 18 T cell receptor beta chains from one sample sequenced in a study of OX40 agonist ivuxolimab in advanced cancers. The repertoire was sequenced with immunoSEQ multiplex PCR; TCRdb's copy has only in-frame clones and lacks some. The sample shows around 130,000 clones, around 93% of them seen only once. Sequences were derived from CD4+ or CD8+ T cells sorted from blood, sampled in a trial of the OX40 agonist ivuxolimab. Receptor source: an adult with an advanced solid tumor such as melanoma, head and neck, liver or kidney cancer.

The genes are TRBV28 and TRBJ1-6, with unresolved D. Germline V CDR1 and CDR2: MDHEN, SYDVKM. The V end was cut by 2 bases, the J end by 7 bases, with 6 bases between. CDR3 length: 13 amino acids. The CDR3 region is CASSLPQNSPLHF. In DNA, the CDR3 is TGTGCCAGCAGTTTACCTCAGAATTCACCCCTCCACTTT. Supplemented by reference TRBV28 and TRBJ1-6, the full variable domain reads DVKVTQSSRYLVKRTGEKVFLECVQDMDHENMFWYRQDPGLGLRLIYFSYDVKMKEKGDIPEGYSVSREKKERFSLILESASTNQTSMYLCASSLPQNSPLHFGNGTRLTVT.

The J gene is TRBJ1-4, the V gene TRBV5-6, with a weak D call TRBD1 (5 bases). The V end was cut by 4 bases, the J end by 11 bases, with 21 bases between. The CDR3 has 15 amino acids. Germline-derived CDR1 and CDR2 are SGHDT and YYEEEE. This CDR3 is CASSRPRQQADKLFF. CDR3 nucleotide sequence: TGTGCCAGCAGCCGACCCAGACAGCAAGCAGATAAACTGTTTTTT.

V usage is TRBV28 and J usage is TRBJ1-2, with no clear D. The V end was cut by 8 bases, the J end by 8 bases, with 12 bases between. This CDR3 is built from 11 residues. Germline V CDR1 and CDR2: MDHEN, SYDVKM. CDR3 sequence reads: CASESSWGYTF. The CDR3 DNA sequence: TGTGCCAGCGAGAGTTCGTGGGGCTACACCTTC.

The gene calls are TRBV5-1 and TRBJ2-2, with D uncertain. V lost 6 bases and J 0 bases, leaving 9 bases between the germline ends. Germline loops: CDR1 SGHRS, CDR2 YFSETQ. The CDR3 totals 14 residues. Here the CDR3 DNA reads TGCGCCAGCACAGCCTACGCGAACACCGGGGAGCTGTTTTTT. Protein: CASTAYANTGELFF. The variable domain in full, with the rest retrieved from reference TRBV5-1 and TRBJ2-2, is KAGVTQTPRYLIKTRGQQVTLSCSPISGHRSVSWYQQTPGQGLQFLFEYFSETQRNKGNFPGRFSGRQFSNSRSEMNVSTLELGDSALYLCASTAYANTGELFFGEGSRLTVL.

The chain employs TRBV11-3 and TRBJ2-2; either TRBD1 or TRBD2 may supply D (5 bases each). Germline-derived CDR1 and CDR2 are SGHNT and YENEEA. Trimming removed 5 bases from V and 6 bases from J, with 10 bases in between. CDR3 length equals 13 residues. CDR3: CASSGGPAGELFF. In nucleotides, the CDR3 is TGTGCCAGCAGCGGGGGTCCGGCCGGGGAGCTGTTTTTT.

The V call is TRBV7-2, the J call TRBJ2-3; D is perhaps TRBD1 (6 bases). Germline V CDR1 and CDR2: SGHTA, FQGNSA. Between the trimmed V and J ends, which lost 3 bases and 3 bases, there was a span of 10 bases. The CDR3 extends over 14 amino acids. The CDR3 region is CASSFQTGTDTQYF. DNA for the CDR3: TGTGCCAGCAGCTTCCAAACAGGGACAGATACGCAGTATTTT.

The genes are TRBV5-5 and TRBJ1-5; D call uncertain. Trimming pared 0 bases from V and 0 bases from J, leaving 10 bases between. Germline CDR1 and CDR2: SGHKS and YYEKEE (reference sequence). The CDR3 sequence is 16 residues long. CDR3 nucleotides: TGTGCCAGCAGCTTGGCCCCCGGAAATAGCAATCAGCCCCAGCATTTT. This encodes CASSLAPGNSNQPQHF.

V gene TRBV28 combines with J gene TRBJ2-7, with 15 bases matching TRBD2. The CDR3 spans 14 residues. Germline V gene sequence: CDR1 MDHEN, CDR2 SYDVKM. After removal of 6 bases from V and 6 bases from J, the junction contained 3 bases not matched to a gene. This CDR3 reads CASRWGLAGGEQYF. The CDR3 bases are TGTGCCAGCAGATGGGGACTAGCGGGAGGCGAGCAGTACTTC.

The chain recombines TRBV5-1 with TRBJ1-1; D ambiguous. Germline values: CDR1 SGHRS, CDR2 YFSETQ. CDR3 length: 13 amino acids. The V and J ends lost 4 bases and 0 bases respectively, with 7 bases between them. The CDR3 loop reads CASSAELNTEAFF. The CDR3 DNA sequence: TGCGCCAGCAGCGCCGAGCTGAACACTGAAGCTTTCTTT.

This clone came up many times. As DNA, the CDR3 is TGCGCCAGCAGCTTGGACAGAATGAACACTGAAGCTTTCTTT. Residues: CASSLDRMNTEAFF. V and J are TRBV5-1 and TRBJ1-1; D is undetermined. Trimming shortened V by 0 bases and J by 0 bases, and 6 bases separated the two germline ends. The length of the CDR3 is 14 residues. Per the germline V gene, CDR1 is SGHRS and CDR2 is YFSETQ.

This chain links TRBV18 with TRBJ2-7; 12 nucleotides align to TRBD1. Per the germline V gene, CDR1 is KGHSH and CDR2 is LQKENI. The CDR3 is 15 amino acids. The V and J ends lost 3 bases and 5 bases, in that order; junction bases with no gene match: 5. The CDR3 DNA sequence: TGTGCCAGCTCACCGACCGGGACAGGGGGCAACGAGCAGTACTTC. It specifies CASSPTGTGGNEQYF.

DNA for the CDR3: TGTGCCAGCAGTAGGGTCGGACAGGTTAGCTCCTACGAGCAGTACTTC. It is translated as CASSRVGQVSSYEQYF. The V call is TRBV27, the J call TRBJ2-7, with 7 bases lining up with TRBD1. The germline V gene encodes CDR1 MNHEY and CDR2 SMNVEV (reference sequence). The ends lost 5 bases at V and 0 bases at J; junction bases unmatched: 10. CDR3 length: 16 amino acids.

V gene TRBV19 combines with J gene TRBJ1-6; no clear D gene. Germline CDR1 LNHDA, CDR2 SQIVND (reference sequence). The CDR3 spans 14 residues. V lost 6 bases and J lost 10, with 16 bases in between. The CDR3, as DNA: TGTGCCAGTAGCGGGAATCCAGCAAACTCACCCCTCCACTTT. This codes for CASSGNPANSPLHF. The variable domain in full, completed from reference TRBV19 and TRBJ1-6, reads DGGITQSPKYLFRKEGQNVTLSCEQNLNHDAMYWYRQDPGQGLRLIYYSQIVNDFQKGDIAEGYSVSREKKESFPLTVTSAQKNPTAFYLCASSGNPANSPLHFGNGTRLTVT.

The chain carries TRBV5-1 and TRBJ1-2; possibly TRBD1 for D (6 bases). Germline V gene data show CDR1 as SGHRS and CDR2 as YFSETQ. Deletions cut 0 bases from V and 3 bases from J, with 15 bases between. The CDR3 contains 16 residues. CDR3 sequence reads: CASSLGKQGQDYGYTF. The CDR3 region has the DNA TGCGCCAGCAGCTTGGGGAAACAGGGTCAGGACTATGGCTACACCTTC.

The chain links TRBV6-5 to TRBJ1-2; D possibly corresponds to TRBD1 (5 bases). Germline CDR1 reads MNHEY; CDR2 reads SVGAGI. The V and J ends lost 6 bases and 2 bases respectively, with 10 bases between them. The CDR3 sequence is 13 residues long. CDR3 sequence reads: CASSLGPNYGYTF. The CDR3 DNA follows: TGTGCCAGCAGCTTGGGACCGAACTATGGCTACACCTTC.

This chain uses TRBV19 with TRBJ1-6; maybe TRBD1 (5 bases). The CDR3 loop spans 15 amino acids. The V end lost 3 bases, the J end lost 4 bases, and 10 bases lay between the germline ends. Germline CDR1 LNHDA, CDR2 SQIVND (reference sequence). This CDR3 reads CASSIMQGYNSPLHF. In nucleotides, the CDR3 is TGTGCCAGTAGTATTATGCAGGGTTATAATTCACCCCTCCACTTT.

This chain connects TRBV7-9 to TRBJ2-7; D gene unclear. V lost 6 bases to trimming and J lost 4 bases, with 13 bases between them. This CDR3 is built from 13 residues. Germline assignment: CDR1 SEHNR and CDR2 FQNEAQ (reference sequence). The CDR3 DNA reads as TGTGCCAGCAGTTTTACGGCCTTATACGAGCAGTACTTC. Amino acid sequence: CASSFTALYEQYF.

This clone was seen a few times. V and J are TRBV2 and TRBJ2-3; 11 bases match TRBD2. CDR1 is SNHLY, CDR2 FYNNEI, per germline. With 5 bases clipped from V and 4 bases from J, the junction kept 5 bases outside the gene matches. The CDR3 spans 15 residues. CDR3 residues: CASSLAGGRADTQYF. CDR3 bases: TGTGCCAGCAGTTTAGCGGGGGGGCGGGCAGATACGCAGTATTTT.